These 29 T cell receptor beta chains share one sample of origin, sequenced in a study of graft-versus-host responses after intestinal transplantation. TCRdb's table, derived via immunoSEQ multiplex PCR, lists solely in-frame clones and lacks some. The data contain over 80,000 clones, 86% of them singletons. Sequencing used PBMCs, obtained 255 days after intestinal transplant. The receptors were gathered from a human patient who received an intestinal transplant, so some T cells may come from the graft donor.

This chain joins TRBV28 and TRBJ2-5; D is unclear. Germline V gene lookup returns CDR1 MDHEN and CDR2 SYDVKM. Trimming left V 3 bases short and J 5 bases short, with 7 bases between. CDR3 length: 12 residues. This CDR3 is CASSFLGETQYF. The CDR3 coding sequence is TGTGCCAGCAGTTTTTTAGGGGAGACCCAGTACTTC.

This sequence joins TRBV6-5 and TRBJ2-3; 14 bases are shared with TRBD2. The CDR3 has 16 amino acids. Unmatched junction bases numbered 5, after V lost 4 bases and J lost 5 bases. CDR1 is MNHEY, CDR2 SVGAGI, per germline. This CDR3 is CASSSKGTSGGDTQYF. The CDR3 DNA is TGTGCCAGCAGTTCCAAAGGGACTAGCGGGGGAGATACGCAGTATTTT.

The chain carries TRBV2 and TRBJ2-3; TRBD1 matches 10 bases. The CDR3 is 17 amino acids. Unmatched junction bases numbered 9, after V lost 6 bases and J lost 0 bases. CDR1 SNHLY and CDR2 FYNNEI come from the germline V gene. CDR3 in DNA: TGTGCCAGCAGCGACAGGGGGCGGGCGAGTAGCACAGATACGCAGTATTTT. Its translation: CASSDRGRASSTDTQYF.

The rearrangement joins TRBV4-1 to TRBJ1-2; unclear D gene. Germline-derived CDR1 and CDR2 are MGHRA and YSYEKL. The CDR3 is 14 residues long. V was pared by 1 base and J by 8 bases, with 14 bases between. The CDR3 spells CASSQGRDLRGYTF. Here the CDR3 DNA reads TGCGCCAGCAGCCAAGGGCGGGATCTGCGGGGCTACACCTTC.

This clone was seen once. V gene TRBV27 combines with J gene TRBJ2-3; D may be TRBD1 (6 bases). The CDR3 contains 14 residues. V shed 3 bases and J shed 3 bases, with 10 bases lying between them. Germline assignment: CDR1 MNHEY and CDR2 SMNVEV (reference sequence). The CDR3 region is CASSLLGGTDTQYF. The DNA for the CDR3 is TGTGCCAGCAGTTTGTTAGGGGGTACAGATACGCAGTATTTT.

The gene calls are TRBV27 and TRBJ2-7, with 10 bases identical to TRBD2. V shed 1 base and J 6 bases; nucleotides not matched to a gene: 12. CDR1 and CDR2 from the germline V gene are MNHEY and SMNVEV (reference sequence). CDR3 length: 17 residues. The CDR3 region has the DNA TGTGCCAGCAGTTTATGGGCTAGCGGGAGTGGAATAGGCGAGCAGTACTTC. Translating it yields CASSLWASGSGIGEQYF.

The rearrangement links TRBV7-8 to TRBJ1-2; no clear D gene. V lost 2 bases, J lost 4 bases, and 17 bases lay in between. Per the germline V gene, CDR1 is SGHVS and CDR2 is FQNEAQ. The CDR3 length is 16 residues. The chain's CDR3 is CASSLPGLSSGYGYTF. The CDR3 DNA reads TGTGCCAGCAGCTTACCGGGTCTATCAAGCGGCTATGGCTACACCTTC.

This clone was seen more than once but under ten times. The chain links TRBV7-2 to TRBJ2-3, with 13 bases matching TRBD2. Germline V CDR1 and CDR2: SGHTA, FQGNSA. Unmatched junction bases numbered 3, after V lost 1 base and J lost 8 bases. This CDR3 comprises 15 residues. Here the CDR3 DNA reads TGTGCCAGCAGCTTAGATAGGACTAGCGGGAGTACGCAGTATTTT. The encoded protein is CASSLDRTSGSTQYF. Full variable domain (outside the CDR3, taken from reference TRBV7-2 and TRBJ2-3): GAGVSQSPSNKVTEKGKDVELRCDPISGHTALYWYRQSLGQGLEFLIYFQGNSAPDKSGLPSDRFSAERTGGSVSTLTIQRTQQEDSAVYLCASSLDRTSGSTQYFGPGTRLTVL.

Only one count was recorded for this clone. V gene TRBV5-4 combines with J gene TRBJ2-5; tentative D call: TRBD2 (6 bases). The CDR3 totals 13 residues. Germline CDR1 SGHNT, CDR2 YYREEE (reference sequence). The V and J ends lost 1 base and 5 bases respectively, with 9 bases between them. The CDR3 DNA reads TGTGCCAGCAGCTTGTACCGGGGGGAGACCCAGTACTTC. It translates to CASSLYRGETQYF. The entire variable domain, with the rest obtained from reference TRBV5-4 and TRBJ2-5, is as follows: ETGVTQSPTHLIKTRGQQVTLRCSSQSGHNTVSWYQQALGQGPQFIFQYYREEENGRGNFPPRFSGLQFPNYSSELNVNALELDDSALYLCASSLYRGETQYFGPGTRLLVL.

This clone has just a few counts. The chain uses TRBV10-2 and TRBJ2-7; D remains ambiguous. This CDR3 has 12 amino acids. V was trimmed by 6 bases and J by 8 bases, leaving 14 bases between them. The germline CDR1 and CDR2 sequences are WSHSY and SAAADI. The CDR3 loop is CASSPVVRQQYF. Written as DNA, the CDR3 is TGCGCCAGCAGCCCCGTTGTCCGACAGCAGTACTTC.

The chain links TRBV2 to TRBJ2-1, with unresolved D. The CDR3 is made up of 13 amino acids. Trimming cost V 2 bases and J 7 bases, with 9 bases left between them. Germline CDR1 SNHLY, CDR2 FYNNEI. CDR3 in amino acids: CASSESSGNEQFF. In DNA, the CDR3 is TGTGCCAGCAGTGAATCCTCCGGGAATGAGCAGTTCTTC.

The CDR3 reads CATSREATATLNYGYTF. The CDR3 DNA reads TGTGCCACCAGCAGGGAAGCGACAGCTACTCTTAACTATGGCTACACCTTC. The V call is TRBV15, the J call TRBJ1-2; D possibly corresponds to TRBD1 (5 bases). Germline assignment: CDR1 LNHNV and CDR2 YYDKDF (reference sequence). V was trimmed by 3 bases and J by 1 base, leaving 18 bases between them. CDR3 size: 17 residues.

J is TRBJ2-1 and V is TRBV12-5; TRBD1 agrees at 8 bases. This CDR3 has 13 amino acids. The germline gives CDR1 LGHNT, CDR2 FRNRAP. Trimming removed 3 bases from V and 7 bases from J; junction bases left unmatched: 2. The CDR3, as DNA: TGTGCTAGTGGTTTAGGACAGGGAAATGAGCAGTTCTTC. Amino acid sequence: CASGLGQGNEQFF.

The chain's CDR3 is CSVGTGNNEQFF. CDR3 sequence (DNA): TGCAGCGTAGGGACAGGTAACAATGAGCAGTTCTTC. The chain employs TRBV29-1 and TRBJ2-1, with 8 bases lining up with TRBD1. V gave up 6 bases and J gave up 5 bases; unmatched junction bases: 3. The CDR3 extends over 12 amino acids. CDR1 is SQVTM, CDR2 ANQGSEA, per germline.

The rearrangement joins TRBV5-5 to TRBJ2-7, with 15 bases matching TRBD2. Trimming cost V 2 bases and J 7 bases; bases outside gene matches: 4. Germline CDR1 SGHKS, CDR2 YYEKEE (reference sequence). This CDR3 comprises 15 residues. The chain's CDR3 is CASSFGLAGGWEQYF. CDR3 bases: TGTGCCAGCAGCTTCGGACTAGCGGGAGGGTGGGAGCAGTACTTC.

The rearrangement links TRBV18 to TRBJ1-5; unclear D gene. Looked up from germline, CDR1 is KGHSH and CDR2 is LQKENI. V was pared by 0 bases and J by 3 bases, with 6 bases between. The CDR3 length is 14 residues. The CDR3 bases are TGTGCCAGCTCACCACCAGGGCCCAATCAGCCCCAGCATTTT. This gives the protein CASSPPGPNQPQHF.

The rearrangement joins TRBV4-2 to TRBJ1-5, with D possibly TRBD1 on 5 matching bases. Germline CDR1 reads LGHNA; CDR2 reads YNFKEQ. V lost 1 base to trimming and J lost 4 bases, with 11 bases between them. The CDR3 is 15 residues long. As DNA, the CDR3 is TGTGCCAGCAGCCAAGGGGTCGGGGGTAATCAGCCCCAGCATTTT. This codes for CASSQGVGGNQPQHF.

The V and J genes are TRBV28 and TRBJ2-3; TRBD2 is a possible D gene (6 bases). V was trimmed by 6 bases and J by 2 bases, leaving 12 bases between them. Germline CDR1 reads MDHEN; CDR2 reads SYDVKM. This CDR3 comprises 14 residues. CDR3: CASRRLGLTDTQYF. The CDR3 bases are TGTGCCAGCAGGAGACTAGGGCTCACAGATACGCAGTATTTT. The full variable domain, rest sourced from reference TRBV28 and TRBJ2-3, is DVKVTQSSRYLVKRTGEKVFLECVQDMDHENMFWYRQDPGLGLRLIYFSYDVKMKEKGDIPEGYSVSREKKERFSLILESASTNQTSMYLCASRRLGLTDTQYFGPGTRLTVL.

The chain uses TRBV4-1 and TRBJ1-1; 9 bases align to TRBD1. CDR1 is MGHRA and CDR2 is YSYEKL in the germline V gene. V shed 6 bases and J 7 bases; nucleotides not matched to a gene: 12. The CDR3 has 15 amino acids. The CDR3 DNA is TGCGCCAGCAGAACAACTACACAGGGGGCTAATGAAGCTTTCTTT. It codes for CASRTTTQGANEAFF.

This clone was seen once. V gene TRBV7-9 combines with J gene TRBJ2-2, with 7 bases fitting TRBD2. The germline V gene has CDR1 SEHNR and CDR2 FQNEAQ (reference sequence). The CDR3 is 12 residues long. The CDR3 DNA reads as TGTGGCGGGGGATTTGGGACCGGGGAGCTGTTTTTT. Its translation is CGGGFGTGELFF.

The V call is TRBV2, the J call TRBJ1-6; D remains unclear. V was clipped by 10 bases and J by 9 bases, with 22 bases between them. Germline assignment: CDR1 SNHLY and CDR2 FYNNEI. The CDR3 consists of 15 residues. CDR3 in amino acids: CATKRVGQDTSPLHF. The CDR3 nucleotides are TGTGCCACCAAACGGGTCGGGCAGGATACTTCACCCCTCCACTTT.

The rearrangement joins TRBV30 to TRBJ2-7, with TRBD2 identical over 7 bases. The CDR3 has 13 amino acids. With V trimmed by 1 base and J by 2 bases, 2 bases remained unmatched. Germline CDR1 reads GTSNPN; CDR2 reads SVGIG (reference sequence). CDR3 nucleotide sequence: TGTGCCTGGAGTGCGGGGACTACCTACGAGCAGTACTTC. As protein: CAWSAGTTYEQYF.

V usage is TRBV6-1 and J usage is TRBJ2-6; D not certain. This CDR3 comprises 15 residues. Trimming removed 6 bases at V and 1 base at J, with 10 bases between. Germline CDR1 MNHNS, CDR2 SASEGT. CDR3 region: CASRDERSGANVLTF. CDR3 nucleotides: TGTGCCAGCAGGGATGAGAGGTCTGGGGCCAACGTCCTGACTTTC.

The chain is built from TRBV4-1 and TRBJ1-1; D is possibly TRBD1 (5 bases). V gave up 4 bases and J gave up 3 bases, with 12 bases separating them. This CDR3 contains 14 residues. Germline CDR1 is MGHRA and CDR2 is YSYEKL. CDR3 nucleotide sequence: TGCGCCAGCAGCCTCCAACTGGGGGACACTGAAGCTTTCTTT. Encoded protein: CASSLQLGDTEAFF.

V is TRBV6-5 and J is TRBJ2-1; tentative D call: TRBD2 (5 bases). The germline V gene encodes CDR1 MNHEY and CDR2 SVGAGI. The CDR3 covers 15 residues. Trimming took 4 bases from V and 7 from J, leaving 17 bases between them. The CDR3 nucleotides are TGTGCCAGCAGTTTGGACTCGCAGACTTGGAATGAGCAGTTCTTC. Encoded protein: CASSLDSQTWNEQFF.

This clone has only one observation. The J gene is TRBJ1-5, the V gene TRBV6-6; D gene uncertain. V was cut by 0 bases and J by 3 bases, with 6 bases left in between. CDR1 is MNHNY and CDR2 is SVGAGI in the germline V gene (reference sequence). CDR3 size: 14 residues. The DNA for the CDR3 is TGTGCCAGCAGTTACTCAGGCCCCAATCAGCCCCAGCATTTT. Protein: CASSYSGPNQPQHF.

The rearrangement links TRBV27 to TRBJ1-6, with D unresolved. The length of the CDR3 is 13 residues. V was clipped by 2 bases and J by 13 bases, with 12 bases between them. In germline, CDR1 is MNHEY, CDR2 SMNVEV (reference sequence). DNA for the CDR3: TGTGCCAGCAGTTTAGGGAGCCTGGGTCCCCTCCACTTT. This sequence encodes CASSLGSLGPLHF.

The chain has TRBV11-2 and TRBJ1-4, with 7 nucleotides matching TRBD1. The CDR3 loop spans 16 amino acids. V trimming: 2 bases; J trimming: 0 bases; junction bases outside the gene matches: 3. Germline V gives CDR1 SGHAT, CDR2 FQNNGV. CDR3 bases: TGTGCCAGCAGCTTATCCAGGGGGGCAACTAATGAAAAACTGTTTTTT. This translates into CASSLSRGATNEKLFF.

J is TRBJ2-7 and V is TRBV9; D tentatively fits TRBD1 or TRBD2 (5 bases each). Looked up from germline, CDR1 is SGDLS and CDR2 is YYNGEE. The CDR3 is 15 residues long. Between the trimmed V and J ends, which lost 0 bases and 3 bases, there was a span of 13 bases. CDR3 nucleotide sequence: TGTGCCAGCAGCGTAGGGGGGTCGGGGAACTACGAGCAGTACTTC. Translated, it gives CASSVGGSGNYEQYF.